Reported below is one TCR beta chain. Its antigen remains unidentified. The CDR3 contains 16 residues. Trimming removed 1 base from V and 0 bases from J; junction bases left unmatched: 2. Germline values: CDR1 KGHSH, CDR2 LQKENI. Healthy bone marrow donors made up the cohort. The data were obtained in a study of cytomegalovirus exposure and HLA in healthy donors. The wider study: There were about 86 million unique TCRs (from HLA-typed donors) in an early data release. Study-level points and caveats: In most subjects, TCR beta sequences reportedly gave accurate predictions of HLA-A and HLA-B alleles. The presence/absence work took it that sequencing depth was about the same across donors.

The primer mix had 60 Vbeta and 13 Jbeta primers. Assay: immunoSEQ multiplex PCR; the TCRdb copy retains only in-frame clones and omits some. The data contain tens of thousands of clones, approximately 66% of them seen just once; the ten biggest clones take up 4% to 4.5%. The clonotype originates from a male donor in good health and CMV-seropositive. The V gene is TRBV18, the J gene TRBJ1-4; 7 nucleotides align to TRBD1. Sequencing used PBMCs. The CDR3 DNA reads TGTGCCAGCTCACCACGACAGGGAGCAACTAATGAAAAACTGTTTTTT. Protein sequence: CASSPRQGATNEKLFF.